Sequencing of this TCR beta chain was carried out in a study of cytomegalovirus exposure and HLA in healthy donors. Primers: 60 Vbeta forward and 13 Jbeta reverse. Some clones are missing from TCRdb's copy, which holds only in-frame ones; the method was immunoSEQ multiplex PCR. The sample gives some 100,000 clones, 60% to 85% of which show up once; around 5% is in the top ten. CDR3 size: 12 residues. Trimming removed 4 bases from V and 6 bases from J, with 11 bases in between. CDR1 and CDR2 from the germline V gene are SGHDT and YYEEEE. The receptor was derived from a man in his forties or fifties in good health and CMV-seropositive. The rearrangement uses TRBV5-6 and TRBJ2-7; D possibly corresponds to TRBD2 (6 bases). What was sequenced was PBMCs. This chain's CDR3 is CASSKAGGEQYF. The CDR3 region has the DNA TGTGCCAGCAGCAAGGCCGGGGGCGAGCAGTACTTC.